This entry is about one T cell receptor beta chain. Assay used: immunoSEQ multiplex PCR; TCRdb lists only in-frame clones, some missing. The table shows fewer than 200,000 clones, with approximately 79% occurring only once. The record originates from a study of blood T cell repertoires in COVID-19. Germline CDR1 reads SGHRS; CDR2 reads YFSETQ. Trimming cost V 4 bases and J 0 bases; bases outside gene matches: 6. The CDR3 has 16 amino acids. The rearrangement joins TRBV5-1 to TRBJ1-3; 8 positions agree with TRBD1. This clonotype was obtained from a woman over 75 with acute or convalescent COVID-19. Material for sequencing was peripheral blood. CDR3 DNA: TGCGCCAGCAGCCTGGGACAGGTCAGCTCTGGAAACACCATATATTTT. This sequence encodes CASSLGQVSSGNTIYF.